The present T cell receptor (beta chain) was sequenced within a study of beta chain features in type 1 diabetes. Investigators reverse transcribed all isolated RNA, so they sequenced expressed TCRB transcripts. Sequenced by immunoSEQ multiplex PCR; TCRdb stores in-frame clones only, minus some. The sample consists of more than 130,000 clones, 6.5% to 8.5% of them appearing once. Sorting produced populations that all topped 95% purity. In this sample, this clone turned up a few times. This receptor was obtained from a woman younger than 45 in good health. The material sequenced was central memory CD4+ T cells from blood.

The CDR3, as DNA: TGTGCCAGCAGCTTCCCTGCCGGGACAGGCTCCGGGGAGCTGTTTTTT. Protein: CASSFPAGTGSGELFF. This chain links TRBV5-6 with TRBJ2-2, with 8 bases aligning to TRBD1. Germline V gene lookup returns CDR1 SGHDT and CDR2 YYEEEE. V shed 2 bases and J 6 bases; nucleotides not matched to a gene: 9. The CDR3 is made up of 16 amino acids.